These 5 T cell receptor beta chains were all obtained from the same sample, sequenced in a study of blood T cell repertoires in COVID-19. Data came from immunoSEQ multiplex PCR; TCRdb stores just in-frame clones and leaves some out. Of about 35,000 clones in the sample, approximately 91% were seen once. Sequencing input: peripheral blood. The source of these receptors is a man in his fifties with active COVID-19.

V gene TRBV5-1 combines with J gene TRBJ1-1; a possible D gene is TRBD1 (5 bases). This CDR3 spans 14 amino acids. Germline V CDR1 and CDR2: SGHRS, YFSETQ. V was shortened by 0 bases and J by 6 bases, with 12 bases between the two germline ends. The CDR3 is CASSLGGPTAEAFF. The CDR3 nucleotides are TGCGCCAGCAGCTTGGGGGGCCCGACGGCTGAAGCTTTCTTT.

Note on this clone: At one of its ends the junction is not consistent with the germline gene, which may arise from a read error. Other DNA sequences in the same sample also yield this CDR3. This CDR3 reads CAISESGRRDFHGELFF. The CDR3 DNA reads TGCGCCATCAGTGAATCGGGGCGCAGGGACTTTCACGGGGAGTTGTTTTTT. J is TRBJ2-2 and V is TRBV10-3; maybe TRBD2 (6 bases). The germline V gene encodes CDR1 ENHRY and CDR2 SYGVKD. This CDR3 comprises 17 residues.

This chain links TRBV2 with TRBJ1-2; 7 bases align to TRBD1. Germline-derived CDR1 and CDR2 are SNHLY and FYNNEI. V lost 6 bases to trimming and J lost 7 bases; unmatched junction nucleotides: 5. The CDR3 covers 12 residues. CDR3 coding DNA: TGTGCCAGCAGCGGACAGGCGGGTGGCTACACCTTC. It encodes CASSGQAGGYTF. The full variable domain, rest sourced from reference TRBV2 and TRBJ1-2, is EPEVTQTPSHQVTQMGQEVILRCVPISNHLYFYWYRQILGQKVEFLVSFYNNEISEKSEIFDDQFSVERPDGSNFTLKIRSTKLEDSAMYFCASSGQAGGYTFGSGTRLTVV.

This chain links TRBV7-9 with TRBJ1-2; D is unresolved. Germline V gene lookup returns CDR1 SEHNR and CDR2 FQNEAQ (reference sequence). The CDR3 length is 15 residues. V was cut by 1 base and J by 4 bases, with 13 bases left in between. This CDR3 is CASSLGVAGAYGYTF. In DNA form, the CDR3 reads TGTGCCAGCAGCTTAGGGGTTGCAGGCGCCTATGGCTACACCTTC.

The chain recombines TRBV14 with TRBJ1-3, with unresolved D. The V and J ends lost 4 bases and 0 bases respectively, with 7 bases between them. This CDR3 has 14 residues. The germline V gene has CDR1 SGHDN and CDR2 FVKESK. The CDR3 DNA reads as TGTGCCAGCAGCCTAGTCAACTCTGGAAACACCATATATTTT. It encodes CASSLVNSGNTIYF.